The entry below gives a single TCR beta chain sequence along with its context. The data originate from a study of T cell changes during pregnancy in multiple sclerosis. The table came from immunoSEQ multiplex PCR; TCRdb's copy has only in-frame clones and leaves some out. The data hold around 95,000 clones, with approximately 90% observed a single time. The CDR3 has 14 amino acids. Germline CDR1 reads MNHNS; CDR2 reads SASEGT. The V end was cut by 3 bases, the J end by 3 bases, with 9 bases between. The sequencing used peripheral blood, collected after pregnancy. The sequence derives from a female donor in good health, enrolled as a control in a pregnancy study. The chain recombines TRBV6-1 with TRBJ1-5; unclear D gene. The CDR3 reads CASSEGVFNQPQHF. The CDR3 DNA sequence: TGTGCCAGCAGTGAGGGAGTATTCAATCAGCCCCAGCATTTT.